These 22 T cell receptor beta chains share one sample of origin, sequenced in a study of post-analysis software for immune sequencing data (dated by TCRdb to between 2015 and 2017). The receptor library was made with PCR. Sequenced on an Illumina HiSeq 2500. Unique molecular identifiers were incorporated into TCR beta cDNA libraries to reduce PCR and sequencing biases. TCRdb reprocessed the public reads (quality trimming at Q25 with fastp, clone calling with MiXCR) and kept in-frame beta chains. Entries are consolidated by CDR3 protein sequence, retaining the most common genes and DNA. For this sample the table gives fewer than 850,000 distinct CDR3 sequences, of which 30% were detected only once. Jointly, the top ten make up approximately 0.6% of the sample. These receptors have no identified antigens. Broad study findings and their caveats: About five TRBV segments, including TRBV5-6, TRBV5-1 and TRBV20-1, were significantly more frequent in patients than controls.

The sample was blood. These receptors all come from a girl aged 10 to 17 with multiple sclerosis.

The V gene is TRBV10-3, the J gene TRBJ2-1; D gene unclear. V was trimmed by 0 bases and J by 0 bases, leaving 6 bases between them. CDR3 size: 15 residues. Germline values: CDR1 ENHRY, CDR2 SYGVKD. The CDR3 DNA reads TGTGCCATCAGTGAGTCCAGGAGCTCCTACAATGAGCAGTTCTTC. Protein: CAISESRSSYNEQFF.

The CDR3 reads CASRLRWDTEAFF. Written as DNA, the CDR3 is TGTGCCAGCAGGTTACGATGGGACACTGAAGCTTTCTTT. J is TRBJ1-1 and V is TRBV11-3; D is uncertain. Germline CDR1 reads SGHNT; CDR2 reads YENEEA. V was shortened by 6 bases and J by 3 bases, with 11 bases between the two germline ends. The CDR3 sequence is 13 residues long.

V is TRBV20-1 and J is TRBJ2-3, with D perhaps TRBD1 (5 bases). The CDR3 sequence is 14 residues long. Germline CDR1 is DFQATT and CDR2 is SNEGSKA (reference sequence). V was pared by 6 bases and J by 1 base, with 14 bases between. The CDR3: CSAAQGVGTDTQYF. CDR3 sequence (DNA): TGCAGTGCCGCGCAGGGCGTGGGCACAGATACGCAGTATTTT.

The chain employs TRBV7-9 and TRBJ2-7; weak D call: TRBD1 (5 bases). Germline V CDR1 and CDR2: SEHNR, FQNEAQ (reference sequence). The CDR3 runs 12 residues. V was trimmed by 5 bases and J by 6 bases, leaving 11 bases between them. CDR3 DNA: TGTGCCAGCAGCCGCAGGGCTTCCGAGCAGTACTTC. Encoded protein: CASSRRASEQYF.

The chain has TRBV7-9 and TRBJ2-5; 9 bases match TRBD1. This CDR3 spans 15 amino acids. The ends lost 2 bases at V and 1 base at J; junction bases unmatched: 2. Germline CDR1 is SEHNR and CDR2 is FQNEAQ (reference sequence). CDR3 bases: TGTGCCAGCAGCTTAACGGGACAGGGCCAAGAGACCCAGTACTTC. Translating it yields CASSLTGQGQETQYF.

The chain combines TRBV6-2 or TRBV6-3 with TRBJ2-2; possibly TRBD1 for D (6 bases). The CDR3 consists of 17 residues. Germline CDR1 and CDR2: MNHEY and SVGEGT. The V end lost 7 bases, the J end lost 1 base, and 19 bases lay between the germline ends. CDR3 amino acids: CASKATYRAVNTGELFF. The CDR3, as DNA: TGTGCCAGCAAAGCAACCTACAGGGCAGTGAACACCGGGGAGCTGTTTTTT.

The chain combines TRBV20-1 with TRBJ2-3; TRBD2 agrees at 11 bases. The CDR3 covers 17 residues. Germline V CDR1 and CDR2: DFQATT, SNEGSKA (reference sequence). The V and J ends lost 5 bases and 2 bases, in that order; junction bases with no gene match: 12. The DNA for the CDR3 is TGCAGTGCTCTGTCTCTAGCGGGGGGTCGGAACACAGATACGCAGTATTTT. It is translated as CSALSLAGGRNTDTQYF.

This clonotype was recorded a few times. The chain combines TRBV10-3 with TRBJ2-5; no firm D call. Germline CDR1 and CDR2: ENHRY and SYGVKD. The V end lost 3 bases, the J end lost 4 bases, and 15 bases lay between the germline ends. This CDR3 spans 15 amino acids. In DNA, the CDR3 is TGTGCCATCAGTGAAGGTGCGCGGCCGGGAGAGACCCAGTACTTC. Protein sequence: CAISEGARPGETQYF.

This rearrangement joins TRBV6-2 or TRBV6-3 to TRBJ2-7; D unresolved. The closer fit of TRBJ2-5 to the DNA end suggests the J call may be wrong. Germline lookup yields CDR1 MNHEY and CDR2 SVGEGT. This CDR3 is built from 11 residues. Here the CDR3 DNA reads TGTGCCAGCACCGAACTTGAGACCCAGTACTTC. It codes for CASTELETQYF.

This rearrangement joins TRBV27 to TRBJ1-4, with 7 nucleotides matching TRBD1. Germline V gene sequence: CDR1 MNHEY, CDR2 SMNVEV (reference sequence). The V gene end was trimmed by 1 base and the J gene end by 5 bases; junction bases not matched to a gene: 4. The CDR3 consists of 15 residues. CDR3 amino acids: CASSLLDRRNEKLFF. CDR3 coding DNA: TGTGCCAGCAGTTTATTGGACAGGCGCAATGAAAAACTGTTTTTT.

The genes are TRBV28 and TRBJ1-5; the match to TRBD1 covers 8 bases. CDR1 is MDHEN and CDR2 is SYDVKM in the germline V gene. After removal of 5 bases from V and 3 bases from J, the junction contained 9 bases not matched to a gene. The CDR3 sequence is 16 residues long. The chain's CDR3 is CASSLPGQELNQPQHF. CDR3 bases: TGTGCCAGCAGTCTCCCGGGACAGGAGCTCAATCAGCCCCAGCATTTT.

The rearrangement links TRBV12-5 to TRBJ1-2, with TRBD1 as a possible D gene (6 bases). The germline V and J ends were trimmed by 0 bases and 8 bases, with 16 bases remaining between them. Germline values: CDR1 LGHNT, CDR2 FRNRAP. This CDR3 is 15 amino acids long. The CDR3 sequence: CASGLVRRGGSGYTF. Here the CDR3 DNA reads TGTGCTAGTGGTTTGGTACGGAGAGGGGGGAGCGGCTACACCTTC.

V is TRBV5-6 and J is TRBJ2-7, with 8 bases aligning to TRBD2. V lost 5 bases, J lost 5 bases, and 12 bases stayed unmatched. Germline V CDR1 and CDR2: SGHDT, YYEEEE. The CDR3 totals 15 residues. This CDR3 reads CASSTTGTRSNEQYF. The CDR3 nucleotides are TGTGCCAGCAGTACTACCGGGACTAGATCTAACGAGCAGTACTTC.

V is TRBV7-9 and J is TRBJ1-6; no definite D call. CDR3 length equals 12 residues. From germline, CDR1 is SEHNR and CDR2 FQNEAQ (reference sequence). V lost 4 bases, J lost 5 bases, and 3 bases lay in between. Written as DNA, the CDR3 is TGTGCCAGCAGCTCGGATAATTCACCCCTCCACTTT. Its translation: CASSSDNSPLHF.

The J gene is TRBJ2-3, the V gene TRBV4-3, with D perhaps given as TRBD1 or TRBD2 (5 bases each). The V gene lost 1 base and the J gene lost 2 bases, with 10 bases spanning the gap. This CDR3 comprises 15 residues. In germline, CDR1 is LGHNA, CDR2 YSLEER. The CDR3 loop is CASSQGGVYTDTQYF. CDR3 DNA sequence: TGCGCCAGCAGCCAAGGAGGGGTTTACACAGATACGCAGTATTTT.

Turning to this clonotype: Given a much more abundant clone one base away, this may be a read error. CDR3 loop: CTTVGGGEQFF. CDR3 DNA: TGCACGACGGTGGGCGGGGGTGAGCAGTTCTTC. The gene calls are TRBV29-1 and TRBJ2-1, with 7 bases matching TRBD2. Germline-derived CDR1 and CDR2 are SQVTM and ANQGSEA. The CDR3 sequence is 11 residues long.

The chain employs TRBV20-1 and TRBJ2-1; D could derive from TRBD1 or TRBD2 (5 bases each). The CDR3 covers 12 residues. Germline V gene sequence: CDR1 DFQATT, CDR2 SNEGSKA (reference sequence). V lost 6 bases and J 10 bases, leaving 16 bases between the germline ends. In DNA form, the CDR3 reads TGCAGTGCAAGTTTGGGGGAGTGGGAGCAGTTCTTC. Translated, it gives CSASLGEWEQFF.

V is TRBV28 and J is TRBJ1-2; no definite D call. Germline values: CDR1 MDHEN, CDR2 SYDVKM. The V gene lost 3 bases and the J gene lost 4 bases, with 9 bases spanning the gap. CDR3 length equals 13 residues. CDR3 sequence reads: CASSFGISYGYTF. The CDR3, as DNA: TGTGCCAGCAGTTTCGGCATTTCCTATGGCTACACCTTC.

The sample holds a few counts of this clonotype. The V call is TRBV7-2, the J call TRBJ2-1; possibly TRBD2 for D (5 bases). The germline V gene encodes CDR1 SGHTA and CDR2 FQGNSA. The ends were cut back, 5 bases at V and 6 bases at J, with 20 bases in the middle. CDR3 length equals 16 residues. CDR3 nucleotides: TGTGCCAGCAGCCTCCCCGAGCGCACCCGGGGCAATGAGCAGTTCTTC. Amino acids: CASSLPERTRGNEQFF.

A few counts support this clonotype. The chain joins TRBV4-1 to TRBJ2-3; 10 bases map to TRBD2. CDR1 MGHRA and CDR2 YSYEKL come from the germline V gene. The CDR3 spans 14 residues. Trimming removed 8 bases from V and 6 bases from J; junction bases left unmatched: 8. The CDR3 sequence is CASSLAGMGDTQYF. The CDR3 DNA reads as TGCGCCAGCTCACTAGCGGGAATGGGGGATACGCAGTATTTT.

The chain is built from TRBV2 and TRBJ1-2, with 7 bases that match TRBD1. V shed 6 bases and J 2 bases; nucleotides not matched to a gene: 18. CDR1 and CDR2 from the germline V gene are SNHLY and FYNNEI. CDR3 length: 18 amino acids. The CDR3 loop reads CASRAMTGTARTNYGYTF. The CDR3 coding sequence is TGTGCCAGCAGGGCAATGACCGGGACAGCGAGAACAAACTATGGCTACACCTTC.

This clonotype was detected ten times or more. The chain carries TRBV29-1 and TRBJ1-2; 8 bases fit TRBD1. Looked up from germline, CDR1 is SQVTM and CDR2 is ANQGSEA. The V and J ends lost 4 bases and 6 bases, in that order; junction bases with no gene match: 1. The CDR3 runs to 11 residues. CDR3 sequence reads: CSVAGGDGYTF. Written as DNA, the CDR3 is TGCAGCGTTGCAGGGGGCGATGGCTACACCTTC.